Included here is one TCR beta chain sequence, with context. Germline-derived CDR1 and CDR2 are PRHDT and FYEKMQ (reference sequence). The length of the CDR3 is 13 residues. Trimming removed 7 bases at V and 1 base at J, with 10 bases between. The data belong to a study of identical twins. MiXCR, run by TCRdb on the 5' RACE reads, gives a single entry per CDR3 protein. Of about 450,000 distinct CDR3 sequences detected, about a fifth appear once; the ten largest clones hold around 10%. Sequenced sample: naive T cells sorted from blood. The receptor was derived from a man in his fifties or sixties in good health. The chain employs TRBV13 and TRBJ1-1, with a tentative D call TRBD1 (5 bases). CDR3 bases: TGTGCCAGCATGGGGACGGCGAACACTGAAGCTTTCTTT. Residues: CASMGTANTEAFF.